The next 10 T cell receptor beta chains were all read from a single sample in a study of regulatory T cells in long-lasting Graves disease. Regarding time point: persistent/refractory GD, antithyroid drugs over 5 years with positive TRAb. Extracted PBMC RNA gave rise to the TCR library. Through Arm-PCR of CDR3 regions and iRepertoire HTBI primers, TCR beta libraries were built. A single record per CDR3 protein comes from TCRdb applying MiXCR to the multiplex PCR reads. The sample comprises around 460,000 distinct CDR3 sequences, roughly 22% of which are singletons, and around 14% rests with the top ten. The sample was peripheral blood mononuclear cells (PBMCs), taken when the disease was refractory, from a patient treated with antithyroid drugs. Source of these receptors: a female donor with Graves disease.

This clonotype has ten or more counts. The chain has TRBV6-2 or TRBV6-3 and TRBJ2-2; 12 nucleotides line up with TRBD2. V trimming: 4 bases; J trimming: 4 bases; junction bases outside the gene matches: 4. Germline loops: CDR1 MNHEY, CDR2 SVGEGT. There are 16 residues in the CDR3. This CDR3 is CASSLLAGGSTGELFF. CDR3 DNA sequence: TGTGCCAGCAGTTTACTAGCGGGAGGAAGCACCGGGGAGCTGTTTTTT.

The chain carries TRBV13 and TRBJ2-3; D ambiguous. The CDR3 is made up of 14 amino acids. CDR1 and CDR2 (germline): PRHDT, FYEKMQ (reference sequence). V gave up 6 bases and J gave up 1 base, with 11 bases separating them. DNA for the CDR3: TGTGCCAGCAGTTGGAGCGAACGCACAGATACGCAGTATTTT. This gives the protein CASSWSERTDTQYF.

The chain links TRBV3-1 to TRBJ1-5; D unclear. CDR3 length: 13 amino acids. With 1 base removed from V and 5 bases from J, the gap between germline ends came to 6 bases. The V gene's germline CDR1 is LGHDT and CDR2 YNNKEL (reference sequence). CDR3 loop: CASSQVEDQPQHF. Written as DNA, the CDR3 is TGTGCCAGCAGCCAAGTCGAGGATCAGCCCCAGCATTTT.

This clonotype was recorded at least ten times. This rearrangement joins TRBV2 to TRBJ1-2; D unclear. This CDR3 is 10 amino acids long. Germline V CDR1 and CDR2: SNHLY, FYNNEI. The ends were cut back, 11 bases at V and 6 bases at J, with 10 bases in the middle. The CDR3 nucleotides are TGTGCCCTAAGAGGGAATGGCTACACCTTC. Its translation: CALRGNGYTF.

This clonotype was seen at least ten times. This chain uses TRBV20-1 with TRBJ1-5; D gene unclear. This CDR3 comprises 12 residues. Germline CDR1 and CDR2: DFQATT and SNEGSKA (reference sequence). V lost 5 bases and J 0 bases, leaving 5 bases between the germline ends. CDR3 in DNA: TGCAGTGCTTTCGATAGCAATCAGCCCCAGCATTTT. Translation gives CSAFDSNQPQHF.

In its sample, this clonotype was seen a few times. V usage is TRBV7-2 and J usage is TRBJ2-7; 11 nucleotides match TRBD2. The CDR3 spans 17 residues. Germline-derived CDR1 and CDR2 are SGHTA and FQGNSA. The J segment lost 0 bases and the V segment lost 5 bases, leaving 9 bases of the junction unmatched. The CDR3 here is CASSLSGTSGISYEQYF. In DNA form, the CDR3 reads TGTGCCAGCAGCCTATCCGGGACTAGCGGAATCTCCTACGAGCAGTACTTC.

The chain carries TRBV7-2 and TRBJ2-7; no firm D call. This CDR3 contains 16 residues. Between the trimmed V and J ends, which lost 2 bases and 4 bases, there was a span of 18 bases. From germline, CDR1 is SGHTA and CDR2 FQGNSA. This CDR3 reads CASSLKLDGRWYEQYF. In DNA form, the CDR3 reads TGTGCCAGCAGCTTAAAGTTGGACGGGCGGTGGTACGAGCAGTACTTC. Together with reference TRBV7-2 and TRBJ2-7, the CDR3 gives the full variable domain: GAGVSQSPSNKVTEKGKDVELRCDPISGHTALYWYRQSLGQGLEFLIYFQGNSAPDKSGLPSDRFSAERTGGSVSTLTIQRTQQEDSAVYLCASSLKLDGRWYEQYFGPGTRLTVT.

The table lists this clonotype with many counts. The chain employs TRBV7-2 and TRBJ1-4, with 7 bases that match TRBD1. Trimming removed 3 bases from V and 8 bases from J; junction bases left unmatched: 3. Germline V gene lookup returns CDR1 SGHTA and CDR2 FQGNSA. The CDR3 sequence is 13 residues long. The CDR3 is CASSFKGGEKLFF. CDR3 coding DNA: TGTGCCAGCAGCTTCAAAGGGGGCGAAAAACTGTTTTTT.

This clonotype was observed once. The V call is TRBV6-2 or TRBV6-3, the J call TRBJ1-5, with 10 positions matching TRBD1. J gave up 6 bases and V 5 bases, and 10 bases lay outside the gene matches. The CDR3 loop spans 16 amino acids. Looked up from germline, CDR1 is MNHEY and CDR2 is SVGEGT. The CDR3 DNA follows: TGTGCCAGCAGTCCAGTCGGGACAGGGGAAAGTCAGCCCCAGCATTTT. It is translated as CASSPVGTGESQPQHF.

The V gene is TRBV6-2 or TRBV6-3, the J gene TRBJ2-7; D possibly corresponds to TRBD2 (6 bases). The ends were cut back, 10 bases at V and 0 bases at J, with 13 bases in the middle. This CDR3 is built from 13 residues. In germline, CDR1 is MNHEY, CDR2 SVGEGT. CDR3: CAIKDYYSYEQYF. CDR3 coding DNA: TGTGCCATCAAGGACTACTACTCCTACGAGCAGTACTTC.